This T cell receptor (beta chain) is from a study of blood T cell repertoires in COVID-19. In the study's own analysis: Cell counts per sample came from amplifying reference gene primers. TCRdb's copy holds only in-frame clones and misses some; the assay was immunoSEQ multiplex PCR. The DNA was the basis for D and trimming; V, J and clone size are from that table. Of 150,000 to 200,000 clones listed, around four fifths are singletons. A few counts support this clone. This CDR3 contains 16 residues. Per the germline V gene, CDR1 is KGHSH and CDR2 is LQKENI. The V and J ends lost 2 bases and 4 bases, in that order; junction bases with no gene match: 7.

The sequence derives from a woman older than 75 with COVID-19, enrolled during active disease. Sequenced: peripheral blood. The chain has TRBV18 and TRBJ2-7, with 11 positions matching TRBD2. The CDR3 here is CASSPRLAGPLYEQYF. The CDR3 DNA is TGTGCCAGCTCACCAAGACTAGCGGGACCACTTTACGAGCAGTACTTC.